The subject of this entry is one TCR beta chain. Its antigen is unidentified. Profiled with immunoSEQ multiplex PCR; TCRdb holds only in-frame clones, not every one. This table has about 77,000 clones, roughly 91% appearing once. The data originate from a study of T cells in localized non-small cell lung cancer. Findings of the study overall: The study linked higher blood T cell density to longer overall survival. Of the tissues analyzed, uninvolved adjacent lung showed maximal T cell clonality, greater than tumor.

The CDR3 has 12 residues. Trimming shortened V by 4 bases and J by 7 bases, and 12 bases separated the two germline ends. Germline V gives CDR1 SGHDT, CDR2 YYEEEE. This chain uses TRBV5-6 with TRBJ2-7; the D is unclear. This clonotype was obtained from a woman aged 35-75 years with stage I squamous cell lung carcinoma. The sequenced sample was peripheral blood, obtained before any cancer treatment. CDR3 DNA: TGTGCCAGCAGCCACCAGACGAGGGAGCAGTACTTC. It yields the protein CASSHQTREQYF.